This T cell receptor (beta chain) appears in the sequencing data of a study of follicular helper T cells after annual influenza vaccination (dated by TCRdb to about 2017). In the study overall: Blood was drawn on days 0, 7 and 28 after each seasonal influenza vaccination. To study recall of cTfh clones, some subjects were followed across successive annual vaccinations spanning the 2013-2014, 2014-2015 and 2015-2016 seasons. One week after vaccination, a second recruited cohort of roughly eleven subjects (Table S1) displayed a similar ICOS+CD38+ cTfh response. Multi-year samples were obtained from 6 or 7 subjects, with two vaccination seasons covered for four subjects and three seasons covered for two subjects. Samples from 2013-2014 were cryopreserved, whereas samples from about 2015 were processed immediately after collection.

Paper-wide results and their limitations: Successive annual vaccinations recalled a recurrent oligoclonal ICOS+CD38+ cTfh response that contained tetramer and AIM influenza-specific clonotypes. ICOS+CD38+ cTfh clonality correlated with the frequency of that population, and its change correlated with the change in circulating plasmablast frequency. Day 7 ICOS+CD38+ clones were most often found later in ICOS-CD38- cTfh, suggesting that subset may serve as a memory reservoir. Undersampling of the much larger non-cTfh compartments could not be excluded when assessing influenza clone enrichment. Only 10-20% of analyzed cells yielded productive TCRB sequences, so sampling of rare clonotypes was not possible.

The time point label here, explained by the study, means: 2015-2016 season, pre-vaccination. Adults received seasonal inactivated influenza vaccine (Fluvarix), and TCRB sequencing tracked sorted blood CD4 subsets before and after vaccination. Subjects were considered eligible if community-dwelling and if influenza vaccine had not been received in the prior 6 months. Influenza vaccine contraindications, substance abuse, HIV/AIDS, active malignancy, immunomodulatory medication and active illness such as respiratory infection were included among the exclusion criteria. At each time point, somewhere between about 40 and 110 mL of blood was taken. Ficoll-Paque PLUS or SepMate separation was used to isolate PBMC. As a non-Tfh comparison subset, CXCR5- memory CD4 T cells were sorted. Cell subsets were sorted from PBMC on a BD FACS Aria before DNA extraction. With respect to this clone: Its antigen remains undetermined. It has no much larger one-base neighbor in the sample; base qualities were not kept.

The method behind the library was the immunoSEQ multiplex PCR assay. Adaptive Biotechnologies carried out TCRB amplification, library preparation, sequencing and preliminary bioinformatics at Survey level resolution. Per the authors' processing: Clonality was computed in R as 1 minus normalized Shannon entropy; the Gini index was calculated with the R package ineq. The overlap score was defined as the summed counts of shared sequences divided by the total counts of all sequences in both compared samples. Shared-clonotype significance used Fisher's exact test assuming a theoretical repertoire of 10^7 TCRB sequences. The source is immuneACCESS, and TCRdb retained only in-frame sequences with V and J called. Part of the clones is not carried over; for the studies checked, unresolved V genes explain less than half of this, and the remainder is unexplained. That table furnishes V, J and clone size, whereas the DNA furnished D and trimming. The sample yields roughly 15,000 clones; approximately 84% were counted once. The biggest ten clones account for roughly 0.4% of the sample.

The receptor was isolated from an adult who received the influenza vaccine. The specimen was CXCR5- memory CD4+ T cells sorted from blood, collected on the day of influenza vaccination. Interpreted using the paper, the cell subset or site label stands for: CXCR5- memory CD4 T cells.

The CDR3 has the sequence CGSTGEADQPQHF. The bases read TGTGGTTCGACAGGGGAGGCCGATCAGCCCCAGCATTTT. The chain employs TRBV2 and TRBJ1-5; the central 8 bases match TRBD1. Reading from cysteine to phenylalanine, the CDR3 counts 13 amino acids. Of all the DNA, just the CDR3 is kept, 39 bases in frame from base 1. Reading the germline V gene gives CDR1 SNHLY and CDR2 FYNNEI. Reference TRBV2 and TRBJ1-5 proteins supply the regions before and after the CDR3; the full variable domain is: EPEVTQTPSHQVTQMGQEVILRCVPISNHLYFYWYRQILGQKVEFLVSFYNNEISEKSEIFDDQFSVERPDGSNFTLKIRSTKLEDSAMYFCGSTGEADQPQHFGDGTRLSIL.